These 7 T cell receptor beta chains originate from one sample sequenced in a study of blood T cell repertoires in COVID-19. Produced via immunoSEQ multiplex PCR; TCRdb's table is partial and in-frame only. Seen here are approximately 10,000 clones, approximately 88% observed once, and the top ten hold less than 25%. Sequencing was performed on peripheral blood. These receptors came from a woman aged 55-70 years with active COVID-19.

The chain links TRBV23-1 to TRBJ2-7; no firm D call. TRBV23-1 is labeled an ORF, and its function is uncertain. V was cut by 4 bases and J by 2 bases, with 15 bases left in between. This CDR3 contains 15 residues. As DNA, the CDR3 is TGCGCCAGCAGTCCCCCCCCCGAGATGACCTACGAGCAGTACTTC. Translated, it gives CASSPPPEMTYEQYF.

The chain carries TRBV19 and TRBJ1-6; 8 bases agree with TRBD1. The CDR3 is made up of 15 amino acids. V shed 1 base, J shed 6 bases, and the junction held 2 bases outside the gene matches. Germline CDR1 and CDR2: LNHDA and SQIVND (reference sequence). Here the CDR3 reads CASSIAGQVNSPLHF. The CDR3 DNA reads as TGTGCCAGTAGTATAGCGGGACAGGTTAATTCACCCCTCCACTTT.

The CDR3 coding sequence is TGTGCCAGCCTCCAAGGGGGAGGGATTTCCTACGAGCAGTACTTC. Its translation: CASLQGGGISYEQYF. This rearrangement joins TRBV6-5 to TRBJ2-7, with D maybe TRBD2 (7 bases). The CDR3 consists of 15 residues. V lost 8 bases to trimming and J lost 1 base, with 18 bases between them. Looked up from germline, CDR1 is MNHEY and CDR2 is SVGAGI.

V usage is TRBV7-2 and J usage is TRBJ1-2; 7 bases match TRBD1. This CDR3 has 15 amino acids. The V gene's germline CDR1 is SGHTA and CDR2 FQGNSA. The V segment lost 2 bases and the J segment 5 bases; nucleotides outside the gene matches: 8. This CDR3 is CASSLLVQGKYGYTF. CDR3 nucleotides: TGTGCCAGCAGCTTACTAGTACAGGGGAAGTATGGCTACACCTTC. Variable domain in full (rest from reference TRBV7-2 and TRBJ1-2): GAGVSQSPSNKVTEKGKDVELRCDPISGHTALYWYRQSLGQGLEFLIYFQGNSAPDKSGLPSDRFSAERTGGSVSTLTIQRTQQEDSAVYLCASSLLVQGKYGYTFGSGTRLTVV.

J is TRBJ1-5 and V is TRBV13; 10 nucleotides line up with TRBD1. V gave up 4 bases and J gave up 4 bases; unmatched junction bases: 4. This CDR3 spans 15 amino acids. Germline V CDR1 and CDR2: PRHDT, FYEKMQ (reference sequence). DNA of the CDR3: TGTGCCAGCAGCTGGGGACAGGGGATTAATCAGCCCCAGCATTTT. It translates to CASSWGQGINQPQHF.

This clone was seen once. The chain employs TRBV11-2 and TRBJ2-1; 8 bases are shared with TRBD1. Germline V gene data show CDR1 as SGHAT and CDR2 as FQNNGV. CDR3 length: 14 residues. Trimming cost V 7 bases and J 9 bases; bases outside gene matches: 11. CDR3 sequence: CASKGQGAVGEQFF. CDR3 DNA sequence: TGTGCCAGCAAAGGGCAGGGGGCTGTGGGTGAGCAGTTCTTC.

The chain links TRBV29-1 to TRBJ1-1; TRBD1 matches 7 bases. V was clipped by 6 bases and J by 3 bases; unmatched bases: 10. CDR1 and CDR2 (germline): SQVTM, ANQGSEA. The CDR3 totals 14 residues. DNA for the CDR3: TGCAGCGTCACGGTGGGGCAGGGGGACACTGAAGCTTTCTTT. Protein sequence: CSVTVGQGDTEAFF.